Here is one TCR beta chain with its context. Produced via immunoSEQ multiplex PCR; TCRdb's table is partial and in-frame only. Of 70,000 to 85,000 clones in the sample, around 90% are singletons; the top ten hold approximately 1.2%. The V gene's germline CDR1 is SGHNT and CDR2 YYREEE (reference sequence). This CDR3 spans 19 amino acids. V was cut by 6 bases and J by 0 bases, with 22 bases left in between. The data originate from a study of OX40 agonist ivuxolimab in advanced cancers. Study at large: Patients were approximately 80% male with ages about 20 to 79, mean roughly 55.

This clonotype originated in an adult with an advanced solid tumor such as melanoma, head and neck, liver or kidney cancer. Material: CD4+ or CD8+ T cells sorted from blood, obtained in a trial of the OX40 agonist ivuxolimab. This rearrangement joins TRBV5-4 to TRBJ2-6, with a weak D call TRBD1 (6 bases). CDR3 nucleotide sequence: TGTGCCAGCAACCATCGAAACTGGGCGGACAGCTCTGGGGCCAACGTCCTGACTTTC. Residues: CASNHRNWADSSGANVLTF.